The 10 T cell receptor beta chains below all came from one sample that was sequenced in a study of blood T cell repertoires in COVID-19. Using immunoSEQ multiplex PCR, the repertoire was profiled, and TCRdb retains in-frame clones only, with some absent. The table includes around 250,000 clones, approximately 85% detected once. The sequenced sample was peripheral blood. The origin of the receptors is a man aged 45-65 years with active or convalescent COVID-19.

This clone was seen a handful of times. The chain is built from TRBV24-1 and TRBJ1-2; 7 bases fit TRBD1. The length of the CDR3 is 13 residues. Trimming took 6 bases from V and 5 from J; bases not matched to a gene: 5. Per germline, CDR1 KGHDR and CDR2 SFDVKD. CDR3 nucleotides: TGTGCCACCAGTAGACAGGGTTGGTATGGCTACACCTTC. This gives the protein CATSRQGWYGYTF.

This rearrangement joins TRBV30 to TRBJ1-2; tentatively, D is TRBD1 (5 bases). The CDR3 has 11 amino acids. Germline CDR1 reads GTSNPN; CDR2 reads SVGIG (reference sequence). Trimming removed 2 bases at V and 8 bases at J, with 9 bases between. CDR3: CAWSQKGGYTF. The DNA for the CDR3 is TGTGCCTGGAGTCAGAAGGGGGGCTACACCTTC.

CDR3 in DNA: TGTGCCAGCAGCTTGGGACTCCAAACCTACAATGAGCAGTTCTTC. Amino acids: CASSLGLQTYNEQFF. The rearrangement joins TRBV5-6 to TRBJ2-1, with unresolved D. CDR3 length equals 15 residues. The germline V gene encodes CDR1 SGHDT and CDR2 YYEEEE. V was shortened by 0 bases and J by 2 bases, with 9 bases between the two germline ends. Using reference TRBV5-6 and TRBJ2-1 for the parts outside the CDR3, the full variable domain is DAGVTQSPTHLIKTRGQQVTLRCSPKSGHDTVSWYQQALGQGPQFIFQYYEEEERQRGNFPDRFSGHQFPNYSSELNVNALLLGDSALYLCASSLGLQTYNEQFFGPGTRLTVL.

V is TRBV15 and J is TRBJ2-7; no clear D gene. Trimming shortened V by 1 base and J by 4 bases, and 8 bases separated the two germline ends. Germline V gene sequence: CDR1 LNHNV, CDR2 YYDKDF (reference sequence). The CDR3 consists of 13 residues. CDR3 sequence: CATSRGWAYEQYF. In DNA, the CDR3 is TGTGCCACCAGCAGAGGGTGGGCGTACGAGCAGTACTTC.

The gene calls are TRBV19 and TRBJ1-1; D not resolved. Trimming left V 4 bases short and J 2 bases short, with 20 bases between. The germline V gene encodes CDR1 LNHDA and CDR2 SQIVND (reference sequence). This CDR3 contains 17 residues. CDR3 sequence: CASSTFKSRGANTEAFF. The CDR3, as DNA: TGTGCCAGTAGTACCTTTAAAAGTCGGGGAGCTAACACTGAAGCTTTCTTT.

This chain joins TRBV6-5 and TRBJ1-1, with D possibly TRBD1 on 6 matching bases. The CDR3 has 12 residues. Germline CDR1 and CDR2: MNHEY and SVGAGI. The ends were cut back, 4 bases at V and 5 bases at J, with 8 bases in the middle. CDR3 DNA: TGTGCCAGCAGTTCAAGGGGGACTGAAGCTTTCTTT. Its translation is CASSSRGTEAFF.

The V and J genes are TRBV3-1 (or the pseudogene TRBV3-2) and TRBJ1-6, with 7 nucleotides matching TRBD1. The CDR3 contains 11 residues. Losses at the gene ends were 3 bases for V and 15 bases for J; bases not matched to a gene: 2. In germline, CDR1 is LGHDT, CDR2 YNNKEL (reference sequence). CDR3 in amino acids: CASSQTGSLHF. The CDR3 DNA is TGTGCCAGCAGCCAGACAGGGAGCCTCCACTTT.

The chain recombines TRBV9 with TRBJ1-1, with D perhaps TRBD1 (5 bases). There are 12 residues in the CDR3. Per the germline V gene, CDR1 is SGDLS and CDR2 is YYNGEE. V lost 3 bases, J lost 8 bases, and 11 bases lay in between. In DNA, the CDR3 is TGTGCCAGCAGCGCTTCCCACAGGGAAGCTTTCTTT. It specifies CASSASHREAFF.

The chain joins TRBV6-5 to TRBJ1-2; D is unclear. Trimming took off 7 bases at V and 8 bases at J, with 8 bases between the two ends. Germline V lookup: CDR1 MNHEY, CDR2 SVGAGI. The CDR3 contains 10 residues. CDR3 residues: CASMGVGYTF. CDR3 coding DNA: TGTGCCAGCATGGGCGTCGGCTACACCTTC.

V and J are TRBV6-5 and TRBJ2-7; D may be TRBD1 (6 bases). Germline CDR1 and CDR2: MNHEY and SVGAGI. The length of the CDR3 is 12 residues. Between the trimmed V and J ends, which lost 11 bases and 2 bases, there was a span of 13 bases. The CDR3 is CAAGAGAYEQYF. The DNA for the CDR3 is TGTGCCGCCGGGGCAGGGGCCTACGAGCAGTACTTC.